The 14 T cell receptor beta chains below all came from one sample that was sequenced in a study of cytomegalovirus exposure and HLA in healthy donors. PCR used 60 Vbeta primers and 13 Jbeta primers. The table came from immunoSEQ multiplex PCR; TCRdb's copy has only in-frame clones and leaves some out. Among approximately 190,000 clones listed, roughly 80% were seen once. The material sequenced was PBMCs. The receptor set was obtained from a man aged 35 to 55 in good health and CMV-seropositive.

V usage is TRBV7-9 and J usage is TRBJ2-1, with TRBD2 identical over 8 bases. This CDR3 spans 19 amino acids. The trim removed 5 bases at V and 2 bases at J, leaving 17 bases unmatched. Germline loops: CDR1 SEHNR, CDR2 FQNEAQ (reference sequence). The CDR3 is CASSPLAGTSLRTYNEQFF. CDR3 bases: TGTGCCAGCAGCCCCTTAGCGGGGACCTCACTGCGGACCTACAATGAGCAGTTCTTC.

This chain joins TRBV10-3 and TRBJ2-3, with TRBD2 as a possible D gene (7 bases). Trimming pared 2 bases from V and 2 bases from J, leaving 11 bases between. The germline gives CDR1 ENHRY, CDR2 SYGVKD. The CDR3 runs 15 residues. The CDR3 DNA is TGTGCCATCAGTGAGGGGGGGGGCCTCACAGATACGCAGTATTTT. It specifies CAISEGGGLTDTQYF.

The CDR3 DNA sequence: TGCGCCAGCACCCCAGGGACAGGGACCGGGGAGCTGTTTTTT. This codes for CASTPGTGTGELFF. The V call is TRBV5-1, the J call TRBJ2-2; 9 bases are shared with TRBD1. The CDR3 sequence is 14 residues long. CDR1 is SGHRS and CDR2 is YFSETQ in the germline V gene. J gave up 5 bases and V 6 bases, and 5 bases lay outside the gene matches.

The chain combines TRBV30 with TRBJ1-3; D perhaps matches TRBD1 (5 bases). This CDR3 spans 13 amino acids. Germline V gene lookup returns CDR1 GTSNPN and CDR2 SVGIG (reference sequence). Trimming took off 5 bases at V and 4 bases at J, with 12 bases between the two ends. Here the CDR3 reads CAWDQGEGNTIYF. In nucleotides, the CDR3 is TGTGCCTGGGACCAAGGGGAAGGAAACACCATATATTTT.

The chain couples TRBV15 to TRBJ2-1, with a weak D call TRBD2 (5 bases). V was trimmed by 3 bases and J by 3 bases, leaving 12 bases between them. Germline loops: CDR1 LNHNV, CDR2 YYDKDF (reference sequence). This CDR3 has 15 residues. Here the CDR3 reads CATSRDSLIYNEQFF. Written as DNA, the CDR3 is TGTGCCACCAGCAGGGACTCCCTAATCTACAATGAGCAGTTCTTC.

The chain combines TRBV5-6 with TRBJ2-2; 7 bases match TRBD2. This CDR3 region has 16 residues. Germline assignment: CDR1 SGHDT and CDR2 YYEEEE. The V gene end was trimmed by 3 bases and the J gene end by 4 bases; junction bases not matched to a gene: 9. CDR3: CASSWGGEGSTGELFF. CDR3 sequence (DNA): TGTGCCAGCAGCTGGGGTGGGGAGGGCAGCACCGGGGAGCTGTTTTTT.

This clone was observed once. The chain uses TRBV7-2 and TRBJ1-1; unclear D gene. CDR1 SGHTA and CDR2 FQGNSA come from the germline V gene. The CDR3 loop spans 12 amino acids. Trimming cost V 4 bases and J 6 bases, with 9 bases left between them. CDR3 in DNA: TGTGCCAGCAGCTGGGCCAGTTCTGAAGCTTTCTTT. Its protein is CASSWASSEAFF.

The chain has TRBV27 and TRBJ2-1; 8 nucleotides align to TRBD2. Germline V gives CDR1 MNHEY, CDR2 SMNVEV (reference sequence). Unmatched junction bases numbered 10, after V lost 7 bases and J lost 2 bases. This CDR3 comprises 16 residues. CDR3 nucleotides: TGTGCCAGCACCCGGGGCGGGGGGCCCCCCTACAATGAGCAGTTCTTC. Translation: CASTRGGGPPYNEQFF.

The count of this clone is one. This sequence joins TRBV9 and TRBJ2-7, with 9 bases fitting TRBD1. CDR1 and CDR2 from the germline V gene are SGDLS and YYNGEE. J lost 4 bases, V lost 7 bases, and 6 bases had no gene match. CDR3 length: 13 residues. The DNA for the CDR3 is TGTGCCAGCTCCCGGACAGGGGTATACGAGCAGTACTTC. This codes for CASSRTGVYEQYF.

The V call is TRBV19, the J call TRBJ1-5; TRBD1 matches at 7 bases. Germline V gives CDR1 LNHDA, CDR2 SQIVND (reference sequence). The CDR3 has 17 amino acids. V trimming: 1 base; J trimming: 1 base; junction bases outside the gene matches: 7. CDR3 DNA: TGTGCCAGTAGTATAGTCGCAGGGGGTGTGAGCAATCAGCCCCAGCATTTT. This sequence encodes CASSIVAGGVSNQPQHF.

This clone was observed a single time. This chain joins TRBV11-2 and TRBJ1-1; no clear D. The V end was cut by 3 bases, the J end by 1 base, with 6 bases between. Germline CDR1 SGHAT, CDR2 FQNNGV. The CDR3 covers 13 residues. CDR3 bases: TGTGCCAGCAGCTTGGAGGGGAACACTGAAGCTTTCTTT. It codes for CASSLEGNTEAFF.

V and J are TRBV6-5 and TRBJ2-7, with 12 bases fitting TRBD2. Trimming took 8 bases from V and 5 from J; bases not matched to a gene: 7. CDR3 size: 14 residues. Germline loops: CDR1 MNHEY, CDR2 SVGAGI. CDR3 in DNA: TGTGCCAGCGTAAGGACTAGCGGGGTACACGAGCAGTACTTC. Translating gives CASVRTSGVHEQYF.

The J gene is TRBJ2-2, the V gene TRBV5-1; 7 nucleotides agree with TRBD2. Germline CDR1 and CDR2: SGHRS and YFSETQ. Trimming at V came to 2 bases and at J to 2 bases, leaving 9 bases not matched to a gene. This CDR3 contains 17 residues. Here the CDR3 reads CASSFFPGLKNTGELFF. In DNA form, the CDR3 reads TGCGCCAGCAGCTTTTTCCCGGGACTAAAAAACACCGGGGAGCTGTTTTTT.

The rearrangement uses TRBV6-6 and TRBJ1-1, with a tentative D call TRBD1 (5 bases). V was pared by 4 bases and J by 1 base, with 7 bases between. The CDR3 has 13 amino acids. Germline V CDR1 and CDR2: MNHNY, SVGAGI (reference sequence). The chain's CDR3 is CASSSGGNTEAFF. CDR3 sequence (DNA): TGTGCCAGCAGTTCGGGGGGGAACACTGAAGCTTTCTTT.